The clone carrying this TCR beta chain was seen a handful of times. As yet, its antigen is unknown. RNA transcripts provided the source from which TCR beta CDR3 regions were amplified. An initial round of RT-PCR targeting the TCR CDR3 relied on the HTBI primer set. TCRdb recomputed calls from the multiplex PCR reads with MiXCR, one row per CDR3 protein. The data contain about 640,000 distinct CDR3 sequences, approximately 15% of them singletons. These data originate in a study of T cells in Graves' hyperthyroidism and ophthalmopathy. Study-wide results and caveats: Expanded thyroid clonotypes (above 0.001) were mostly also found in blood.

Trimming pared 4 bases from V and 1 base from J, leaving 5 bases between. Per germline, CDR1 SQVTM and CDR2 ANQGSEA. The CDR3 totals 11 residues. PBMCs stemmed from under 11 ml fresh peripheral blood. The origin of this receptor is a woman between 50 and 59 years old with Graves' ophthalmopathy. The sample taken for sequencing was blood. The chain employs TRBV29-1 and TRBJ2-7; D is uncertain. This CDR3 reads CSVGISYEQYF. The CDR3 bases are TGCAGCGTTGGAATTTCCTACGAGCAGTACTTC.